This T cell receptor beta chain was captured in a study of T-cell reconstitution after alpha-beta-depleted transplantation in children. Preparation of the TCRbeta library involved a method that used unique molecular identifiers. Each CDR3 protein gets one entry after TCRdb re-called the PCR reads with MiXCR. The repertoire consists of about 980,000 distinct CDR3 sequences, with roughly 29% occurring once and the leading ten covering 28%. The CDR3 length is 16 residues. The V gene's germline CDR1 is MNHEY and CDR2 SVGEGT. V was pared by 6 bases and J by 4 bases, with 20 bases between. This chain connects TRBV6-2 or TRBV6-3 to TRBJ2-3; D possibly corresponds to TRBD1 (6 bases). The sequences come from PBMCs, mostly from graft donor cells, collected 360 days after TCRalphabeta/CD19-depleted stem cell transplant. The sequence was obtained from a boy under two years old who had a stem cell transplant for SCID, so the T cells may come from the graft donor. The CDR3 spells CASSILRGEEADTQYF. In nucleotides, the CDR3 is TGTGCCAGCAGCATCCTCAGGGGCGAAGAGGCAGATACGCAGTATTTT.